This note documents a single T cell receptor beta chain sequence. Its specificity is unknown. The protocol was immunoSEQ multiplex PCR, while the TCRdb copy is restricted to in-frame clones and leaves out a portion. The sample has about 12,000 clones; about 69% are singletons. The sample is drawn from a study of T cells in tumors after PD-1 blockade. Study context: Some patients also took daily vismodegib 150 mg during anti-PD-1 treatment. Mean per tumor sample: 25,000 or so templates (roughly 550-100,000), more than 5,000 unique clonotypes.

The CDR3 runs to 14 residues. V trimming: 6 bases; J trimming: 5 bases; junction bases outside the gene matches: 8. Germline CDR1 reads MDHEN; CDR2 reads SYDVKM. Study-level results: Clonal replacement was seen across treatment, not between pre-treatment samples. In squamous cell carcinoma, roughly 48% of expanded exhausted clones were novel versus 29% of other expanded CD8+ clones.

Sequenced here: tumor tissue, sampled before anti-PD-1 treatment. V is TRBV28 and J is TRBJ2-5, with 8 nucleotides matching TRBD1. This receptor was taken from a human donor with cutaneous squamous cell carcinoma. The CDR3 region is CASSPAGGQETQYF. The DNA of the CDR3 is TGTGCCAGCAGCCCGGCAGGGGGCCAGGAGACCCAGTACTTC.